What follows are 24 T cell receptor beta chains derived from one specimen sequenced in a study of T cell responses to AZD1222 COVID-19 vaccine. Assay used: immunoSEQ multiplex PCR; TCRdb lists only in-frame clones, some missing. Here the sample spans 150,000 or so clones, approximately 89% being singletons. The specimen was peripheral blood, collected on day 0 of AZD1222 vaccination. All receptors come from an adult in good health.

The chain uses TRBV20-1 and TRBJ2-7; D remains ambiguous. Germline CDR1 reads DFQATT; CDR2 reads SNEGSKA (reference sequence). The CDR3 extends over 12 amino acids. V was pared by 3 bases and J by 3 bases, with 9 bases between. CDR3 in DNA: TGCAGTGCTAGTTTATCCTACTACGAGCAGTACTTC. This translates into CSASLSYYEQYF.

The chain uses TRBV5-1 and TRBJ2-1; no definite D call. This CDR3 is built from 15 residues. Per the germline V gene, CDR1 is SGHRS and CDR2 is YFSETQ. Trimming shortened V by 0 bases and J by 5 bases, and 12 bases separated the two germline ends. The CDR3 reads CASSLGSQLNNEQFF. The DNA of the CDR3 is TGCGCCAGCAGCTTGGGCAGTCAGCTAAACAATGAGCAGTTCTTC.

The chain couples TRBV7-8 to TRBJ2-1; TRBD2 matches at 9 bases. Germline lookup yields CDR1 SGHVS and CDR2 FQNEAQ. Trimming removed 5 bases from V and 5 bases from J; junction bases left unmatched: 4. This CDR3 is 14 amino acids long. CDR3 sequence (DNA): TGTGCCAGCAGCCGGACTAGCGTTCACAATGAGCAGTTCTTC. Encoded protein: CASSRTSVHNEQFF.

This chain connects TRBV3-1 (or the pseudogene TRBV3-2) to TRBJ1-5; D call uncertain. V was shortened by 1 base and J by 9 bases, with 13 bases between the two germline ends. Germline V gives CDR1 LGHDT, CDR2 YNNKEL (reference sequence). The CDR3 is 14 amino acids. The CDR3 DNA reads as TGTGCCAGCAGCCAAGCGCTACGGATGATGCCCCAGCATTTT. Its translation: CASSQALRMMPQHF.

The chain joins TRBV6-2 or TRBV6-3 to TRBJ2-1; D might be TRBD2 (6 bases). Trimming pared 0 bases from V and 2 bases from J, leaving 17 bases between. Germline CDR1 reads MNHEY; CDR2 reads SVGEGT. This CDR3 comprises 18 residues. This chain's CDR3 is CASSYSRRERSAYNEQFF. CDR3 in DNA: TGTGCCAGCAGTTACTCGAGGAGGGAGCGAAGCGCCTACAATGAGCAGTTCTTC.

V usage is TRBV4-3 and J usage is TRBJ1-1; D remains ambiguous. CDR1 and CDR2 (germline): LGHNA, YSLEER. This CDR3 comprises 15 residues. V was cut by 1 base and J by 4 bases, with 13 bases left in between. CDR3 sequence reads: CASSQGAHRVTEAFF. Written as DNA, the CDR3 is TGCGCCAGCAGCCAAGGGGCACATAGAGTCACTGAAGCTTTCTTT.

The chain has TRBV11-2 and TRBJ2-7; D unclear. Germline assignment: CDR1 SGHAT and CDR2 FQNNGV. Between the trimmed V and J ends, which lost 3 bases and 2 bases, there was a span of 14 bases. This CDR3 has 15 residues. DNA of the CDR3: TGTGCCAGCAGCTTCCCCTGGCAGCGAGCCTACGAGCAGTACTTC. Translated, it gives CASSFPWQRAYEQYF.

The chain employs TRBV27 and TRBJ1-5; 9 positions match TRBD1. The CDR3 spans 15 residues. Germline CDR1 and CDR2: MNHEY and SMNVEV (reference sequence). J was trimmed by 2 bases and V by 6 bases; bases with no gene match: 5. The DNA for the CDR3 is TGTGCCAGCAGGGGACAGGGAGGACGCAATCAGCCCCAGCATTTT. This encodes CASRGQGGRNQPQHF.

The chain joins TRBV5-5 to TRBJ1-3; D remains ambiguous. CDR3 length: 15 residues. V dropped 0 bases and J dropped 0 bases, with 7 bases sitting between them. Germline V gene sequence: CDR1 SGHKS, CDR2 YYEKEE (reference sequence). CDR3 loop: CASSLGPSSGNTIYF. CDR3 nucleotide sequence: TGTGCCAGCAGCTTGGGGCCCAGCTCTGGAAACACCATATATTTT.

J is TRBJ1-2 and V is TRBV7-2, with D perhaps TRBD1 (5 bases). V lost 4 bases to trimming and J lost 1 base, with 13 bases between them. Germline assignment: CDR1 SGHTA and CDR2 FQGNSA. CDR3 length: 15 amino acids. DNA of the CDR3: TGTGCCAGCAGCTCAGCCGGGGGTGGTAACTATGGCTACACCTTC. Translated: CASSSAGGGNYGYTF.

This sequence joins TRBV4-1 and TRBJ2-3; D gene unclear. Trimming stripped 1 base from V and 3 bases from J, with 14 bases between. The germline gives CDR1 MGHRA, CDR2 YSYEKL. The CDR3 contains 16 residues. CDR3: CASSQGPELRTDTQYF. For the CDR3, the DNA is TGCGCCAGCAGCCAAGGTCCGGAGTTGAGGACAGATACGCAGTATTTT.

This chain joins TRBV7-2 and TRBJ1-2; TRBD1 matches 7 bases. Germline-derived CDR1 and CDR2 are SGHTA and FQGNSA. The CDR3 consists of 16 residues. V lost 5 bases, J lost 3 bases, and 12 bases stayed unmatched. CDR3 nucleotide sequence: TGTGCCAGCAGCCACCCACGACAGGGAATCGACTATGGCTACACCTTC. This gives the protein CASSHPRQGIDYGYTF.

This chain links TRBV3-1 (or the pseudogene TRBV3-2) with TRBJ2-5; TRBD1 might be the D (5 bases). V shed 2 bases and J shed 0 bases, with 10 bases lying between them. The CDR3 has 15 amino acids. The germline V gene encodes CDR1 LGHDT and CDR2 YNNKEL (reference sequence). In DNA, the CDR3 is TGTGCCAGCAGCCAACGAAGGGGATACCAAGAGACCCAGTACTTC. Its translation: CASSQRRGYQETQYF.

The chain joins TRBV7-8 to TRBJ1-4, with D possibly TRBD1 on 5 matching bases. The CDR3 covers 15 residues. CDR1 is SGHVS and CDR2 is FQNEAQ in the germline V gene. V lost 5 bases and J 8 bases, leaving 18 bases between the germline ends. The CDR3 loop reads CASSPRWGYGEKLFF. DNA of the CDR3: TGTGCCAGCAGCCCCCGTTGGGGGTATGGGGAAAAACTGTTTTTT.

The CDR3 DNA is TGTGCCAGCAGCTTAGGTCCAGACCAAGCGGCCAATCAGCCCCAGCATTTT. Translation: CASSLGPDQAANQPQHF. The rearrangement joins TRBV7-9 to TRBJ1-5, with no clear D. The V gene's germline CDR1 is SEHNR and CDR2 FQNEAQ (reference sequence). V was clipped by 1 base and J by 3 bases, with 16 bases between them. The CDR3 runs 17 residues.

V is TRBV6-5 and J is TRBJ1-5; D perhaps matches TRBD1 (6 bases). CDR1 MNHEY and CDR2 SVGAGI come from the germline V gene. CDR3 length: 15 amino acids. V lost 7 bases and J lost 3, with 16 bases in between. The CDR3 loop is CASNGETGLNQPQHF. DNA for the CDR3: TGTGCCAGCAACGGGGAGACAGGACTCAATCAGCCCCAGCATTTT.

The count of this clone is one. The chain carries TRBV7-9 and TRBJ1-1; D ambiguous. The V gene lost 2 bases and the J gene lost 1 base, with 5 bases spanning the gap. CDR3 length equals 13 residues. Germline loops: CDR1 SEHNR, CDR2 FQNEAQ (reference sequence). In DNA form, the CDR3 reads TGTGCCAGCAGCTTAAGAGGGAACACTGAAGCTTTCTTT. Translation gives CASSLRGNTEAFF.

This clone was found once. The gene calls are TRBV12-3 or TRBV12-4 and TRBJ2-7, with 8 bases identical to TRBD1. This CDR3 contains 13 residues. Trimming at V came to 1 base and at J to 6 bases, leaving 2 bases not matched to a gene. Here the CDR3 reads CASSLGTGSEQYF. The CDR3 coding sequence is TGTGCCAGCAGTTTAGGGACAGGGAGCGAGCAGTACTTC.

The V call is TRBV21-1, the J call TRBJ1-1; the D call TRBD1 from the table was never checked on the DNA. TRBV21-1 is recorded as a pseudogene. The CDR3 length is 15 residues. The CDR3 DNA sequence: TGTGCCAGCAGCATAGGGGGATCGGAGCACTTGCTAGCTTTCTTT. Its translation is CASSIGGSEHLLAFF.

The V gene is TRBV7-9, the J gene TRBJ2-7; TRBD1 agrees at 8 bases. There are 14 residues in the CDR3. J gave up 4 bases and V 3 bases, and 5 bases lay outside the gene matches. Germline V gene data show CDR1 as SEHNR and CDR2 as FQNEAQ (reference sequence). DNA of the CDR3: TGTGCCAGCAGCTTCAGGACAGGGCTATACGAGCAGTACTTC. Translated: CASSFRTGLYEQYF.

This chain uses TRBV28 with TRBJ2-4, with unresolved D. V lost 4 bases, J lost 5 bases, and 9 bases lay in between. Per germline, CDR1 MDHEN and CDR2 SYDVKM. The CDR3 totals 13 residues. CDR3 DNA sequence: TGTGCCAGCAGTTATACCGGGCAAAACATTCAGTACTTC. This translates into CASSYTGQNIQYF.

The rearrangement joins TRBV6-2 or TRBV6-3 to TRBJ2-3, with a tentative D call TRBD2 (5 bases). CDR1 is MNHEY and CDR2 is SVGEGT in the germline V gene. V lost 2 bases to trimming and J lost 3 bases, with 12 bases between them. The CDR3 spans 15 residues. The CDR3 is CASSYRRLATDTQYF. The CDR3 DNA reads as TGTGCCAGCAGTTACAGAAGGCTAGCAACAGATACGCAGTATTTT.

The gene calls are TRBV6-5 and TRBJ1-5; D not certain. The CDR3 consists of 15 residues. V gave up 6 bases and J gave up 9 bases, with 21 bases separating them. From germline, CDR1 is MNHEY and CDR2 SVGAGI. The DNA of the CDR3 is TGTGCCAGCAGCCCCGGACCTCCTAGATTAGGGCCCCAGCATTTT. Protein sequence: CASSPGPPRLGPQHF.

The rearrangement links TRBV4-3 to TRBJ1-1, with TRBD1 matching 7 bases. CDR3 length: 13 amino acids. The germline CDR1 and CDR2 sequences are LGHNA and YSLEER. The trim removed 1 base at V and 10 bases at J, leaving 6 bases unmatched. Written as DNA, the CDR3 is TGCGCCAGCAGCCAAGCAACAGGGGAGGGAGCTTTCTTT. Its protein is CASSQATGEGAFF.